Listed below are T cell receptor beta chains from one sample, sequenced in a study of CD8+ T cells in alopecia areata. The protocol was immunoSEQ multiplex PCR, while the TCRdb copy is restricted to in-frame clones and leaves out a portion. This sample has more than 85,000 clones, with 40% to 55% found just once. What was sequenced was CD4+ T cells sorted from blood. The receptors come from a human donor with alopecia areata. The CDR3 runs from the conserved cysteine through the conserved F or W. D genes are given only for firm matches. Not every row has a clone size; where given, it reads once, few, many or a size class.

D gene: -
J gene: TRBJ2-3
clone size: -
CDR3 length: 16
V gene: TRBV5-1
CDR3 protein: CASSLLRDPVGDTQYF
CDR3 DNA: TGCGCCAGCAGCCTACTCCGGGACCCAGTAGGAGATACGCAGTATTTT

D gene: -
J gene: TRBJ2-5
clone size: few
CDR3 length: 15
V gene: TRBV11-2
CDR3 protein: CASSPESWAKETQYF
CDR3 DNA: TGTGCCAGCAGCCCCGAGAGTTGGGCAAAAGAGACCCAGTACTTC

D gene: -
J gene: TRBJ2-1
clone size: -
CDR3 length: 15
V gene: TRBV11-3
CDR3 protein: CASSLDFNLGNEQFF
CDR3 DNA: TGTGCCAGCAGCTTAGATTTCAATTTGGGCAATGAGCAGTTCTTC

D gene: -
J gene: TRBJ2-4
clone size: few
CDR3 length: 11
V gene: TRBV23-1
CDR3 protein: CASSQARGMDF
CDR3 DNA: TGCGCCAGCAGTCAAGCCAGGGGAATGGACTTC

D gene: -
J gene: TRBJ2-3
clone size: -
CDR3 length: 11
V gene: TRBV14
CDR3 protein: CASSSADTQYF
CDR3 DNA: TGTGCCAGCAGCTCTGCAGATACGCAGTATTTT

D gene: -
J gene: TRBJ1-2
clone size: -
CDR3 length: 11
V gene: TRBV30
CDR3 protein: CACQAPGGYTF
CDR3 DNA: TGTGCCTGTCAGGCCCCGGGTGGCTACACCTTC

D gene: TRBD1
J gene: TRBJ2-7
clone size: once
CDR3 length: 15
V gene: TRBV6-5
CDR3 protein: CASSYEGAGGYEQYF
CDR3 DNA: TGTGCCAGCAGTTACGAAGGGGCAGGGGGCTACGAGCAGTACTTC

D gene: -
J gene: TRBJ1-6
clone size: -
CDR3 length: 15
V gene: TRBV5-1
CDR3 protein: CASSSSGQPDSPLHF
CDR3 DNA: TGCGCCAGCAGCTCGAGTGGACAGCCGGATTCACCCCTCCACTTT

D gene: -
J gene: TRBJ1-2
clone size: -
CDR3 length: 15
V gene: TRBV5-1
CDR3 protein: CASSLFAQGLTGYTF
CDR3 DNA: TGCGCCAGCAGCTTGTTCGCACAGGGTCTTACCGGCTACACCTTC

D gene: TRBD2
J gene: TRBJ2-7
clone size: few
CDR3 length: 15
V gene: TRBV18
CDR3 protein: CASSPQRGGGYEQYF
CDR3 DNA: TGTGCCAGCTCACCACAGCGGGGGGGCGGCTACGAGCAGTACTTC

D gene: -
J gene: TRBJ2-6
clone size: -
CDR3 length: 16
V gene: TRBV7-9
CDR3 protein: CASSPRTVSGANVLTF
CDR3 DNA: TGTGCCAGCAGCCCTCGGACAGTCTCTGGGGCCAACGTCCTGACTTTC

D gene: TRBD1
J gene: TRBJ2-7
clone size: few
CDR3 length: 17
V gene: TRBV4-1
CDR3 protein: CASSQDQGATRVYEQYF
CDR3 DNA: TGCGCCAGCAGCCAAGATCAGGGGGCCACCAGAGTCTACGAGCAGTACTTC

D gene: -
J gene: TRBJ2-2
clone size: -
CDR3 length: 13
V gene: TRBV2
CDR3 protein: CASRVIRTGELFF
CDR3 DNA: TGTGCCAGCAGGGTTATCCGCACCGGGGAGCTGTTTTTT

D gene: TRBD1
J gene: TRBJ1-1
clone size: few
CDR3 length: 14
V gene: TRBV7-9
CDR3 protein: CASSAGQINTEAFF
CDR3 DNA: TGTGCCAGCAGCGCGGGACAGATTAACACTGAAGCTTTCTTT

D gene: TRBD2
J gene: TRBJ2-5
clone size: medium-sized
CDR3 length: 17
V gene: TRBV28
CDR3 protein: CASSLWGTSGAQETQYF
CDR3 DNA: TGTGCCAGCAGTTTATGGGGGACTAGCGGGGCACAAGAGACCCAGTACTTC

D gene: -
J gene: TRBJ2-1
clone size: few
CDR3 length: 12
V gene: TRBV29-1
CDR3 protein: CSAAGALHEQFF
CDR3 DNA: TGCAGCGCCGCGGGTGCCCTACATGAGCAGTTCTTC

D gene: -
J gene: TRBJ2-3
clone size: -
CDR3 length: 13
V gene: TRBV18
CDR3 protein: CASSPPDGSTQYF
CDR3 DNA: TGTGCCAGCTCACCACCCGACGGGAGTACGCAGTATTTT

D gene: -
J gene: TRBJ1-1
clone size: few
CDR3 length: 13
V gene: TRBV29-1
CDR3 protein: CSVAWGGNTEAFF
CDR3 DNA: TGCAGCGTTGCCTGGGGAGGGAACACTGAAGCTTTCTTT

D gene: -
J gene: TRBJ2-2
clone size: few
CDR3 length: 15
V gene: TRBV5-4
CDR3 protein: CASRPGTTNTGELFF
CDR3 DNA: TGTGCCAGCAGGCCAGGGACAACGAACACCGGGGAGCTGTTTTTT

D gene: TRBD1
J gene: TRBJ2-7
clone size: -
CDR3 length: 12
V gene: TRBV29-1
CDR3 protein: CSAGTGAEWQYF
CDR3 DNA: TGCAGCGCTGGGACAGGGGCTGAGTGGCAGTACTTC

D gene: TRBD1
J gene: TRBJ2-1
clone size: few
CDR3 length: 15
V gene: TRBV5-1
CDR3 protein: CASSLPNQGDNEQFF
CDR3 DNA: TGCGCCAGCAGCTTGCCGAACCAGGGGGATAATGAGCAGTTCTTC

D gene: TRBD2
J gene: TRBJ2-7
clone size: once
CDR3 length: 15
V gene: TRBV6-5
CDR3 protein: CASSPEAGFSYEQYF
CDR3 DNA: TGTGCCAGCAGCCCTGAAGCGGGGTTCTCCTACGAGCAGTACTTC

D gene: TRBD1
J gene: TRBJ2-7
clone size: -
CDR3 length: 13
V gene: TRBV30
CDR3 protein: CAWTGGFSYEQYF
CDR3 DNA: TGTGCCTGGACAGGGGGCTTCTCCTACGAGCAGTACTTC

D gene: TRBD1
J gene: TRBJ2-7
clone size: few
CDR3 length: 12
V gene: TRBV29-1
CDR3 protein: CSAGQARYEQYF
CDR3 DNA: TGCAGCGCCGGACAGGCCCGCTACGAGCAGTACTTC

D gene: -
J gene: TRBJ2-4
clone size: -
CDR3 length: 16
V gene: TRBV2
CDR3 protein: CASSEAGGARGNIQYF
CDR3 DNA: TGTGCCAGCAGTGAGGCCGGTGGCGCTCGCGGAAACATTCAGTACTTC

D gene: -
J gene: TRBJ2-7
clone size: few
CDR3 length: 14
V gene: TRBV5-1
CDR3 protein: CASSLALDTGEQYF
CDR3 DNA: TGCGCCAGCAGCTTGGCCTTAGACACCGGCGAGCAGTACTTC

D gene: TRBD1
J gene: TRBJ1-1
clone size: few
CDR3 length: 14
V gene: TRBV29-1
CDR3 protein: CSASPGTGDTEAFF
CDR3 DNA: TGCAGCGCCTCACCCGGGACAGGGGACACTGAAGCTTTCTTT

D gene: -
J gene: TRBJ2-1
clone size: once
CDR3 length: 15
V gene: TRBV2
CDR3 protein: CASMRYGTTYNEQFF
CDR3 DNA: TGTGCCAGCATGCGGTACGGGACCACCTACAATGAGCAGTTCTTC

D gene: -
J gene: TRBJ2-3
clone size: -
CDR3 length: 12
V gene: TRBV2
CDR3 protein: CASSEEYYTQYF
CDR3 DNA: TGTGCCAGCAGTGAAGAATATTATACGCAGTATTTT

D gene: TRBD2
J gene: TRBJ2-2
clone size: few
CDR3 length: 17
V gene: TRBV5-1
CDR3 protein: CASSFRFSSGRPGELFF
CDR3 DNA: TGCGCCAGCAGCTTCAGGTTTTCTAGCGGGCGGCCCGGGGAGCTGTTTTTT

D gene: TRBD2
J gene: TRBJ2-3
clone size: -
CDR3 length: 14
V gene: TRBV5-1
CDR3 protein: CASSSSGALDTQYF
CDR3 DNA: TGCGCCAGCAGCTCAAGCGGGGCCCTTGATACGCAGTATTTT

D gene: TRBD2
J gene: TRBJ2-1
clone size: -
CDR3 length: 16
V gene: TRBV4-1
CDR3 protein: CASSPMGREGNNEQFF
CDR3 DNA: TGCGCCAGCAGCCCGATGGGGCGGGAGGGGAACAATGAGCAGTTCTTC

D gene: -
J gene: TRBJ2-5
clone size: -
CDR3 length: 14
V gene: TRBV6-5
CDR3 protein: CASSYVSGQETQYF
CDR3 DNA: TGTGCCAGCAGTTATGTTAGCGGCCAAGAGACCCAGTACTTC

D gene: -
J gene: TRBJ2-5
clone size: -
CDR3 length: 14
V gene: TRBV9
CDR3 protein: CASSERGWRETQYF
CDR3 DNA: TGTGCCAGCAGCGAGAGGGGTTGGCGAGAGACCCAGTACTTC

D gene: -
J gene: TRBJ1-1
clone size: few
CDR3 length: 11
V gene: TRBV6-6
CDR3 protein: CASSLGGTAFF
CDR3 DNA: TGTGCCAGCAGCCTCGGGGGAACGGCTTTCTTT

D gene: -
J gene: TRBJ2-1
clone size: -
CDR3 length: 15
V gene: TRBV11-2
CDR3 protein: CASSLAGIPYNEQFF
CDR3 DNA: TGTGCCAGCAGCTTAGCGGGGATCCCCTACAATGAGCAGTTCTTC

D gene: TRBD2
J gene: TRBJ2-2
clone size: -
CDR3 length: 15
V gene: TRBV11-2
CDR3 protein: CASSLVGGAAGELFF
CDR3 DNA: TGTGCCAGCAGCTTGGTCGGGGGGGCGGCCGGGGAGCTGTTTTTT

D gene: -
J gene: TRBJ2-7
clone size: -
CDR3 length: 12
V gene: TRBV14
CDR3 protein: CASSQSSYEQYF
CDR3 DNA: TGTGCCAGCAGCCAGAGCTCCTACGAGCAGTACTTC

D gene: TRBD1
J gene: TRBJ1-1
clone size: -
CDR3 length: 15
V gene: TRBV5-1
CDR3 protein: CASSLRTGRNTEAFF
CDR3 DNA: TGCGCCAGCAGCCTGCGGACAGGGCGGAACACTGAAGCTTTCTTT

D gene: -
J gene: TRBJ2-4
clone size: -
CDR3 length: 14
V gene: TRBV5-1
CDR3 protein: CASKGGTPGDIQYF
CDR3 DNA: TGCGCCAGCAAAGGCGGGACACCCGGGGACATTCAGTACTTC

D gene: -
J gene: TRBJ1-2
clone size: -
CDR3 length: 12
V gene: TRBV6-6
CDR3 protein: CASSTGGVHYTF
CDR3 DNA: TGTGCCAGCAGTACGGGCGGAGTGCACTACACCTTC

D gene: -
J gene: TRBJ2-3
clone size: -
CDR3 length: 15
V gene: TRBV5-6
CDR3 protein: CASSFRGLRTDTQYF
CDR3 DNA: TGTGCCAGCAGCTTCCGTGGTCTACGCACAGATACGCAGTATTTT

D gene: -
J gene: TRBJ2-2
clone size: -
CDR3 length: 15
V gene: TRBV9
CDR3 protein: CASSVQDIGTGELFF
CDR3 DNA: TGTGCCAGCAGCGTTCAGGACATAGGTACCGGGGAGCTGTTTTTT

D gene: TRBD1
J gene: TRBJ1-2
clone size: -
CDR3 length: 12
V gene: TRBV19
CDR3 protein: CASSAGGHGYTF
CDR3 DNA: TGTGCCAGTAGTGCAGGGGGCCATGGCTACACCTTC

D gene: -
J gene: TRBJ2-1
clone size: -
CDR3 length: 13
V gene: TRBV30
CDR3 protein: CACSPGGWTEQFF
CDR3 DNA: TGTGCCTGTTCCCCCGGCGGGTGGACTGAGCAGTTCTTC

D gene: -
J gene: TRBJ1-2
clone size: few
CDR3 length: 12
V gene: TRBV29-1
CDR3 protein: CSESGRGYGYTF
CDR3 DNA: TGCAGCGAGTCCGGGAGGGGCTATGGCTACACCTTC

D gene: -
J gene: TRBJ1-2
clone size: few
CDR3 length: 13
V gene: TRBV5-1
CDR3 protein: CASSADRYKGYTF
CDR3 DNA: TGCGCCAGCAGCGCCGACAGGTATAAAGGCTACACCTTC

D gene: TRBD1
J gene: TRBJ1-4
clone size: -
CDR3 length: 14
V gene: TRBV2
CDR3 protein: CASHQSGQGRKLFF
CDR3 DNA: TGTGCCAGCCATCAAAGCGGACAGGGCCGAAAACTGTTTTTT

D gene: -
J gene: TRBJ1-2
clone size: -
CDR3 length: 14
V gene: TRBV27
CDR3 protein: CASSPTRRGWGYTF
CDR3 DNA: TGTGCCAGCAGTCCAACCCGACGGGGTTGGGGCTACACCTTC

D gene: -
J gene: TRBJ2-1
clone size: -
CDR3 length: 13
V gene: TRBV5-1
CDR3 protein: CASSSTPEGEQFF
CDR3 DNA: TGCGCCAGCAGCTCCACCCCTGAGGGTGAGCAGTTCTTC

D gene: -
J gene: TRBJ2-1
clone size: many
CDR3 length: 14
V gene: TRBV19
CDR3 protein: CASQDQSTYNEQFF
CDR3 DNA: TGTGCCAGCCAGGACCAGAGTACCTACAATGAGCAGTTCTTC

D gene: -
J gene: TRBJ2-1
clone size: -
CDR3 length: 12
V gene: TRBV29-1
CDR3 protein: CSVETRDNEQFF
CDR3 DNA: TGCAGCGTTGAGACTCGGGACAATGAGCAGTTCTTC

D gene: -
J gene: TRBJ1-1
clone size: -
CDR3 length: 11
V gene: TRBV6-6
CDR3 protein: CATLRQFEAFF
CDR3 DNA: TGTGCCACCCTACGGCAGTTTGAAGCTTTCTTT

D gene: -
J gene: TRBJ1-1
clone size: -
CDR3 length: 13
V gene: TRBV7-2
CDR3 protein: CASSLGTGREAFF
CDR3 DNA: TGTGCCAGCAGCTTAGGTACAGGGCGTGAAGCTTTCTTT

D gene: -
J gene: TRBJ2-7
clone size: -
CDR3 length: 17
V gene: TRBV7-7
CDR3 protein: CASSLVGWRPHSYEQYF
CDR3 DNA: TGTGCTAGCAGCTTAGTGGGTTGGAGGCCCCACTCCTACGAGCAGTACTTC

D gene: -
J gene: TRBJ2-2
clone size: -
CDR3 length: 16
V gene: TRBV30
CDR3 protein: CAWSPSMRGDTGELFF
CDR3 DNA: TGTGCCTGGAGCCCCTCGATGAGGGGAGACACCGGGGAGCTGTTTTTT

D gene: -
J gene: TRBJ2-3
clone size: few
CDR3 length: 16
V gene: TRBV28
CDR3 protein: CASSFSWDDLRDTQYF
CDR3 DNA: TGTGCCAGCAGTTTTAGTTGGGATGATTTAAGAGATACGCAGTATTTT

D gene: -
J gene: TRBJ2-3
clone size: -
CDR3 length: 15
V gene: TRBV11-2
CDR3 protein: CASSTLAGGPDTQYF
CDR3 DNA: TGTGCCAGCAGCACACTCGCAGGGGGGCCCGATACGCAGTATTTT

D gene: TRBD1
J gene: TRBJ2-5
clone size: -
CDR3 length: 14
V gene: TRBV5-6
CDR3 protein: CASSLAQGEETQYF
CDR3 DNA: TGTGCCAGCAGCTTGGCGCAGGGGGAAGAGACCCAGTACTTC

D gene: -
J gene: TRBJ2-5
clone size: -
CDR3 length: 11
V gene: TRBV29-1
CDR3 protein: CSVGPGETQYF
CDR3 DNA: TGCAGCGTTGGGCCAGGAGAGACCCAGTACTTC